The 19 T cell receptor beta chains presented below share a single source sample, sequenced in a study of T cells in Graves' hyperthyroidism and ophthalmopathy. Amplification yielded TCR beta CDR3 regions, with RNA transcripts as the source. A set of HTBI primers served as the primers for a first-round RT-PCR of the TCR CDR3. One entry per CDR3 protein results from TCRdb running MiXCR on the multiplex PCR reads. Among around 300,000 distinct CDR3 sequences listed, 20% to 25% were seen once. Sequences were obtained from blood. These receptor sequences come from a man aged 35 to 55 with Graves' hyperthyroidism that later progressed to Graves' ophthalmopathy.

This clonotype was found many times. The CDR3: CAWSLTGFTGELFF. The CDR3 bases are TGTGCCTGGAGTTTAACAGGGTTCACCGGGGAGCTGTTTTTT. The V call is TRBV30, the J call TRBJ2-2, with a weak D call TRBD1 (6 bases). The CDR3 contains 14 residues. The V end was cut by 2 bases, the J end by 4 bases, with 11 bases between. Germline V CDR1 and CDR2: GTSNPN, SVGIG (reference sequence). The whole variable domain, remainder taken from reference TRBV30 and TRBJ2-2, is SQTIHQWPATLVQPVGSPLSLECTVEGTSNPNLYWYRQAAGRGLQLLFYSVGIGQISSEVPQNLSASRPQDRQFILSSKKLLLSDSGFYLCAWSLTGFTGELFFGEGSRLTVL.

This clonotype was seen more than once but under ten times. This chain uses TRBV6-1 with TRBJ1-5; D is perhaps TRBD1 (6 bases). Germline V gives CDR1 MNHNS, CDR2 SASEGT. This CDR3 region has 15 residues. Trimming removed 0 bases from V and 6 bases from J, with 12 bases in between. The CDR3, as DNA: TGTGCCAGCAGTGAAGCGTGGTCAGGGGTTCAGCCCCAGCATTTT. Translating it yields CASSEAWSGVQPQHF.

This clonotype was picked up a small number of times. The chain is built from TRBV18 and TRBJ1-3, with unresolved D. This CDR3 has 15 residues. V dropped 3 bases and J dropped 4 bases, with 13 bases sitting between them. Germline CDR1 and CDR2: KGHSH and LQKENI. Here the CDR3 DNA reads TGTGCCAGCTCACCGCACCCAGAGGCCGGAAACACCATATATTTT. Its translation: CASSPHPEAGNTIYF.

This clonotype appeared many times. This chain links TRBV7-3 with TRBJ2-5, with D hard to call. Germline CDR1 is SGHTA and CDR2 is FQGTGA. Trimming took 4 bases from V and 5 from J, leaving 11 bases between them. This CDR3 is built from 13 residues. CDR3 amino acids: CASSSILEETQYF. CDR3 DNA: TGTGCCAGCAGCTCGATCTTGGAGGAGACCCAGTACTTC.

In this sample, this clonotype turned up many times. This chain uses TRBV4-1 with TRBJ1-1, with no clear D. The germline CDR1 and CDR2 sequences are MGHRA and YSYEKL. This CDR3 has 15 residues. The germline V and J ends were trimmed by 1 base and 5 bases, with 14 bases remaining between them. CDR3 amino acids: CASSQAFGSQTEAFF. The CDR3 DNA sequence: TGCGCCAGCAGCCAAGCGTTCGGCAGCCAGACTGAAGCTTTCTTT.

Only one count was recorded for this clonotype. The rearrangement joins TRBV6-5 to TRBJ1-1; D is perhaps TRBD1 (6 bases). The V end was cut by 2 bases, the J end by 0 bases, with 13 bases between. Germline V gene lookup returns CDR1 MNHEY and CDR2 SVGAGI. This CDR3 has 16 residues. CDR3 bases: TGTGCCAGCAGTTACCCTTGGGGACAATTGAACACTGAAGCTTTCTTT. It is translated as CASSYPWGQLNTEAFF.

This clonotype has at least ten counts. This chain connects TRBV11-2 to TRBJ2-7; tentatively, D is TRBD1 (5 bases). Looked up from germline, CDR1 is SGHAT and CDR2 is FQNNGV. V was trimmed by 0 bases and J by 4 bases, leaving 10 bases between them. The CDR3 spans 14 residues. CDR3 in DNA: TGTGCCAGCAGCTTAGACCGACAGTCGTACGAGCAGTACTTC. Its translation: CASSLDRQSYEQYF.

This chain links TRBV20-1 with TRBJ1-1; D uncertain. The germline gives CDR1 DFQATT, CDR2 SNEGSKA (reference sequence). V shed 2 bases and J shed 3 bases, with 10 bases lying between them. This CDR3 is built from 13 residues. The CDR3 nucleotides are TGCAGTGCTAGATGGGTATTGGACACTGAAGCTTTCTTT. Protein: CSARWVLDTEAFF.

The chain is built from TRBV20-1 and TRBJ1-1; D is uncertain. The germline V gene has CDR1 DFQATT and CDR2 SNEGSKA (reference sequence). Trimming stripped 2 bases from V and 3 bases from J, with 13 bases between. This CDR3 region has 14 residues. The CDR3 reads CSARNEGSDTEAFF. As DNA, the CDR3 is TGCAGTGCTAGAAATGAGGGAAGTGACACTGAAGCTTTCTTT.

In this sample, this clonotype turned up many times. The chain combines TRBV20-1 with TRBJ2-7; 9 bases fit TRBD1. The V and J ends lost 6 bases and 5 bases, in that order; junction bases with no gene match: 5. The CDR3 is 12 amino acids. Per germline, CDR1 DFQATT and CDR2 SNEGSKA (reference sequence). CDR3 region: CSAGQGRHEQYF. CDR3 sequence (DNA): TGCAGTGCGGGACAGGGCCGCCACGAGCAGTACTTC.

The chain joins TRBV5-1 to TRBJ1-1; 8 nucleotides match TRBD1. The germline V gene encodes CDR1 SGHRS and CDR2 YFSETQ. Germline trimming cut 4 bases from V and 5 bases from J; bases unmatched to any gene: 10. The CDR3 has 15 residues. The CDR3 protein is CASSRSTGGRTEAFF. The DNA of the CDR3 is TGCGCCAGCAGCCGATCTACAGGGGGGAGGACTGAAGCTTTCTTT.

This clonotype was seen repeatedly, ten times or more. The J gene is TRBJ2-7, the V gene TRBV12-3 or TRBV12-4, with D possibly being TRBD2 (6 bases). The CDR3 loop spans 14 amino acids. Trimming took off 5 bases at V and 1 base at J, with 12 bases between the two ends. CDR3 sequence: CASSGGWFSYEQYF. CDR3 nucleotides: TGTGCCAGCAGTGGAGGGTGGTTTTCCTACGAGCAGTACTTC.

The table lists this clonotype with many counts. The gene calls are TRBV12-3 or TRBV12-4 and TRBJ1-2, with TRBD1 matching 7 bases. The CDR3 sequence is 12 residues long. V was pared by 5 bases and J by 4 bases, with 1 base of the junction left unmatched. In nucleotides, the CDR3 is TGTGCCAGCAGTGGGGACAGCTATGGCTACACCTTC. Encoded protein: CASSGDSYGYTF.

This clonotype appeared many times. The chain carries TRBV20-1 and TRBJ2-1, with 10 bases identical to TRBD1. CDR1 DFQATT and CDR2 SNEGSKA come from the germline V gene (reference sequence). After removal of 6 bases from V and 8 bases from J, the junction contained 7 bases not matched to a gene. This CDR3 is 13 amino acids long. The CDR3 loop is CSAGRDRGYEQFF. The CDR3 DNA sequence: TGCAGTGCGGGGAGGGACAGGGGCTATGAGCAGTTCTTC.

This clonotype was found many times. The V call is TRBV18, the J call TRBJ2-7, with 12 bases aligning to TRBD2. The CDR3 contains 16 residues. Germline V gene sequence: CDR1 KGHSH, CDR2 LQKENI. J gave up 6 bases and V 3 bases, and 9 bases lay outside the gene matches. The CDR3 here is CASSPGTSGSHGEQYF. The CDR3, as DNA: TGTGCCAGCTCACCCGGGACTAGCGGGTCCCATGGCGAGCAGTACTTC.

In DNA, the CDR3 is TGTGCCAGCATTAGACAGGGGTTTGAGACCACTGAAGCTTTCTTT. This encodes CASIRQGFETTEAFF. The chain links TRBV2 to TRBJ1-1, with 8 bases lining up with TRBD1. Germline V gene data show CDR1 as SNHLY and CDR2 as FYNNEI. This CDR3 region has 15 residues. V lost 7 bases and J lost 4; bases outside the gene matches: 11.

This clonotype appeared many times. This chain connects TRBV6-5 to TRBJ2-5; unclear D gene. Germline values: CDR1 MNHEY, CDR2 SVGAGI. Trimming cost V 0 bases and J 5 bases, with 13 bases left between them. The CDR3 extends over 15 amino acids. CDR3 sequence (DNA): TGTGCCAGCAGTTACTCGTACAAGGGATCGGAGACCCAGTACTTC. This gives the protein CASSYSYKGSETQYF.

Many counts were recorded for this clonotype. One end of the junction is discordant with germline, which a read error may explain. CDR3 bases: TGTGCCACCAGCAGAGGTATAGTCGCGGAGATCCAGTACTTC. This codes for CATSRGIVAEIQYF. The V call is TRBV15, the J call TRBJ2-5; no definite D call. The CDR3 length is 14 residues. The V gene's germline CDR1 is LNHNV and CDR2 YYDKDF (reference sequence).

This clonotype was observed many times. The rearrangement joins TRBV7-2 to TRBJ2-2; D is possibly TRBD2 (5 bases). Looked up from germline, CDR1 is SGHTA and CDR2 is FQGNSA. V lost 5 bases to trimming and J lost 2 bases, with 18 bases between them. The CDR3 covers 17 residues. The CDR3, as DNA: TGTGCCAGCAGCCATCTTAGTTCTAGCATCAACACCGGGGAGCTGTTTTTT. The encoded protein is CASSHLSSSINTGELFF.